This T cell receptor beta chain was recovered during a study of blood T cells in healthy people across ages. A sample-barcoded 5' primer and a J-beta primer mix were used in a second PCR of roughly 6 to 11 cycles. TCRdb independently ran MiXCR on the 5' RACE reads; one entry per CDR3 protein. Here the sample spans roughly 1,100,000 distinct CDR3 sequences, approximately 26% being singletons. This clonotype appeared a few times. The CDR3 spans 16 residues. Germline-derived CDR1 and CDR2 are SNHLY and FYNNEI. The V gene lost 0 bases and the J gene lost 7 bases, with 15 bases spanning the gap. These data were likewise used in another study, on T cells of mothers and their children.

The sequencing input was blood. The rearrangement uses TRBV2 and TRBJ2-2; weak D call: TRBD2 (6 bases). The sequence was obtained from a girl aged 2 to 10 in good health. The CDR3 bases are TGTGCCAGCAGTGAAGCTCTGGCTAGCGAGGGCGGGGAGCTGTTTTTT. It codes for CASSEALASEGGELFF.